This is a list of T cell receptor beta chains from one sample in a study of T cell repertoires in cytomegalovirus infection. MiXCR, run by TCRdb on the reads, gives a single entry per CDR3 protein. The table lists about 900,000 distinct CDR3 sequences, roughly 30% of them singletons. Their antigens are not known. Sequencing used cultured CD8+ T cells from PBMCs, obtained from culture after CMV antigen stimulation. These receptors were collected from a human donor in good health (CMV status not recorded). Some clones in this sample may be carry-over from other donors' samples. The CDR3 runs from the conserved cysteine through the conserved F or W. The D gene is left open where the match is weak. Not all rows give a size; the values are once, few, many and, for expanded clones, a class.

>TRBJ2-1|TRBD1|TRBV7-9|-
TGTGCCAGCAGCTTTACGGACAGGGGAGGGAATGAGCAGTTCTTC
CASSFTDRGGNEQFF
>TRBJ2-7|TRBD1|TRBV20-1|few
TGCAGTGCTCTCCCCCGGGACAGATCCTACGAGCAGTACTTC
CSALPRDRSYEQYF
>TRBJ2-6|TRBD2|TRBV18|-
TGTGCCAGCTCACCACGTTGGACTAGCGCGGTCCTGACTTTC
CASSPRWTSAVLTF
>TRBJ2-1|TRBD2|TRBV15|-
TGTGCCACCAGCAAGGATAGCGGGGGGTTGTATGAGCAGTTCTTC
CATSKDSGGLYEQFF
>TRBJ2-1|TRBD2|TRBV11-3|-
TGTGTCAGCAGCTCTAGCGGGGGGGCGTATGAGCAGTTCTTC
CVSSSSGGAYEQFF
>TRBJ1-2|-|TRBV27|-
TGTGCCAGCAGTGGCTGGACAGATGGCTACACCTTC
CASSGWTDGYTF
>TRBJ2-7|-|TRBV19|many
TGTGCCAGTAGTCTCGGGGGTCGCTACGAGCAGTACTTC
CASSLGGRYEQYF
>TRBJ1-5|-|TRBV10-3|-
TGTGCCATCAGTGAGTCGGGTCTGCGTCAGCCCCAGCATTTT
CAISESGLRQPQHF
>TRBJ1-5|-|TRBV6-6|many
TGTGCCAGCAGTTACTTGGCCGAACATAATAGCAATCAGCCCCAGCATTTT
CASSYLAEHNSNQPQHF
>TRBJ1-5|-|TRBV12-3/TRBV12-4|many
TGTGCCAGCAGTACCGGTCAGCCCCAGCATTTT
CASSTGQPQHF
>TRBJ2-7|TRBD1|TRBV2|-
TGTGCCAGCAGCTATAGGACAGGGGTCCTCCCTTTTACCTACGAGCAGTACTTC
CASSYRTGVLPFTYEQYF
>TRBJ2-1|-|TRBV19|many
TGTGCCAGTAGTATAGATCTATTGAGGGACCTTGACTACAATGAGCAGTTCTTC
CASSIDLLRDLDYNEQFF
>TRBJ2-6|-|TRBV7-6|few
TGTGCCACCCGGGGGGCGACCTCTGGGGCCAACGTCCTGACTTTC
CATRGATSGANVLTF
>TRBJ1-1|TRBD1|TRBV12-3/TRBV12-4|-
TGTGCCAGCAGTTTAGGGCAGGGGGCTCGGGGGGATGCTTTCTTT
CASSLGQGARGDAFF
>TRBJ1-1|-|TRBV6-2/TRBV6-3|-
TGTGCCAGCTTTCGGTTTCAGGGACCGAACACTGAAGCTTTCTTT
CASFRFQGPNTEAFF
>TRBJ2-5|-|TRBV6-5|-
TGTGCCAGCAGTATAGGGCCGGGGGAGACCCAGTACTTC
CASSIGPGETQYF
>TRBJ2-1|-|TRBV7-6|few
TGTGCCAGCAGCTTAGCCCCAGAATACAATGAGCAGTTCTTC
CASSLAPEYNEQFF
>TRBJ1-1|-|TRBV6-8|-
TGTGCCAGCAGTTACTCGACGGGGGTTTGGCGGCAGGACACTGAAGCTTTCTTT
CASSYSTGVWRQDTEAFF
>TRBJ2-1|TRBD2|TRBV10-2|once
TGCGCCAGCAGTGACCCCGGACTAGCGGGGAGTGACCAGTTCTTC
CASSDPGLAGSDQFF
>TRBJ2-1|-|TRBV6-6|few
TGTGCCAGCAGTTACTCCATGACAGCAAATGAGCAGTTCTTC
CASSYSMTANEQFF
>TRBJ1-2|TRBD1|TRBV6-2/TRBV6-3|-
TGTGCCAGCAGTTACACGACGAGACAGGGTGGCTATGGCTACACCTTC
CASSYTTRQGGYGYTF
>TRBJ1-5|-|TRBV7-9|many
TGTGCCAGCAGCTTAGGGTCCCGTTATAGCAATCAGCCCCAGCATTTT
CASSLGSRYSNQPQHF